The entry below gives a single TCR beta chain sequence along with its context. The target antigen is unknown. With 60 Vbeta and 13 Jbeta primers, the PCR was carried out. Some clones are missing from TCRdb's copy, which holds only in-frame ones; the method was immunoSEQ multiplex PCR. The table shows over 150,000 clones, with roughly 83% occurring only once. The data belong to a study of cytomegalovirus exposure and HLA in healthy donors. Study-wide points: Overall, approximately 180 TCR beta chains were annotated as cytomegalovirus-associated. Per a prior analysis, the majority of TCR beta V segments were productive roughly 90% or roughly 30% of the time. Approximately 18,000 TCR beta sequences were associated with HLA alleles at 0.05 false discovery rate in a later analysis.

Germline V gene lookup returns CDR1 LGHNA and CDR2 YNFKEQ. Germline trimming cut 2 bases from V and 8 bases from J; bases unmatched to any gene: 8. CDR3 size: 15 residues. Material: PBMCs. The origin of this receptor is a young man in good health and CMV-seropositive. This rearrangement joins TRBV4-2 to TRBJ1-4, with 7 bases identical to TRBD1. For the CDR3, the DNA is TGTGCCAGCAGCCAATCCAGGGGGGAGGAGGAAAAACTGTTTTTT. Translating it yields CASSQSRGEEEKLFF.